Here is one T cell receptor (beta chain) with its context. Libraries were prepared by immunoSEQ multiplex PCR; TCRdb keeps only in-frame clonotypes and omits some of them. Of some 130,000 clones listed, about 92% are singletons. This sample stems from a study of OX40 agonist ivuxolimab in advanced cancers. Overall study context: The patients received ivuxolimab by intravenous route every 2 weeks at 0.01 to 10 mg/kg.

This CDR3 is 17 amino acids long. Germline trimming cut 1 base from V and 8 bases from J; bases unmatched to any gene: 5. Germline V gives CDR1 LGHNT, CDR2 FRNRAP. The chain links TRBV12-5 to TRBJ2-4; 16 nucleotides line up with TRBD2. Sequencing was performed on CD4+ or CD8+ T cells sorted from blood, taken in a trial of the OX40 agonist ivuxolimab. This receptor was obtained from an adult with an advanced solid tumor such as melanoma, head and neck, liver or kidney cancer. CDR3 in DNA: TGTGCTAGTGGTTTGGCCGGGACTAGCGGGGGGGCAGACATTCAGTACTTC. Translation gives CASGLAGTSGGADIQYF.